Shown below are 24 T cell receptor beta chains from a single sample sequenced in a study of T cells in Graves' hyperthyroidism and ophthalmopathy. RNA transcripts served as the template for amplifying TCR beta CDR3 regions. The HTBI primer set served for first-round RT-PCR of the TCR CDR3. TCRdb reprocessed the multiplex PCR reads with MiXCR, giving one entry per CDR3 protein. The sample yields a few hundred thousand distinct CDR3 sequences, just under 25% seen once. The source material was blood. These receptors were obtained from a man between 45 and 60 years old with Graves' hyperthyroidism.

This sequence joins TRBV19 and TRBJ2-7; D not certain. The CDR3 has 13 amino acids. The V gene lost 1 base and the J gene lost 3 bases, with 7 bases spanning the gap. Germline V lookup: CDR1 LNHDA, CDR2 SQIVND (reference sequence). The CDR3 DNA follows: TGTGCCAGTAGTATAGGTGGCCTCTACGAGCAGTACTTC. Translation gives CASSIGGLYEQYF. Complete variable domain (other parts from reference TRBV19 and TRBJ2-7): DGGITQSPKYLFRKEGQNVTLSCEQNLNHDAMYWYRQDPGQGLRLIYYSQIVNDFQKGDIAEGYSVSREKKESFPLTVTSAQKNPTAFYLCASSIGGLYEQYFGPGTRLTVT.

The J gene is TRBJ1-2, the V gene TRBV19, with TRBD1 matching over 11 bases. The germline CDR1 and CDR2 sequences are LNHDA and SQIVND (reference sequence). Trimming at V came to 1 base and at J to 6 bases, leaving 7 bases not matched to a gene. The CDR3 has 16 amino acids. The CDR3 sequence is CASSIAVGQGADGYTF. For the CDR3, the DNA is TGTGCCAGTAGTATAGCCGTAGGACAGGGGGCAGATGGCTACACCTTC.

This clonotype was counted between two and nine times. The rearrangement joins TRBV6-1 to TRBJ1-1; 10 bases fit TRBD1. Germline V gene sequence: CDR1 MNHNS, CDR2 SASEGT. J lost 1 base, V lost 6 bases, and 5 bases had no gene match. This CDR3 spans 15 amino acids. CDR3 in DNA: TGTGCCAGCAGCCTCGGGACAGGGGCGAACACTGAAGCTTTCTTT. This sequence encodes CASSLGTGANTEAFF.

The rearrangement links TRBV20-1 to TRBJ2-5, with D possibly being TRBD2 (5 bases). V lost 0 bases to trimming and J lost 4 bases, with 6 bases between them. This CDR3 has 12 residues. Per the germline V gene, CDR1 is DFQATT and CDR2 is SNEGSKA (reference sequence). CDR3 region: CSAREGVETQYF. Written as DNA, the CDR3 is TGCAGTGCTAGAGAGGGAGTAGAGACCCAGTACTTC.

This chain uses TRBV20-1 with TRBJ2-2; D might be TRBD1 (6 bases). There are 13 residues in the CDR3. Germline V CDR1 and CDR2: DFQATT, SNEGSKA (reference sequence). Deletions cut 3 bases from V and 7 bases from J, with 12 bases between. The chain's CDR3 is CSASRDTGGELFF. The CDR3 nucleotides are TGCAGTGCTAGCCGGGACACAGGCGGGGAGCTGTTTTTT.

The chain uses TRBV7-9 and TRBJ2-3, with 9 bases lining up with TRBD1. The CDR3 sequence is 15 residues long. Looked up from germline, CDR1 is SEHNR and CDR2 is FQNEAQ (reference sequence). J gave up 6 bases and V 5 bases, and 9 bases lay outside the gene matches. Here the CDR3 DNA reads TGTGCCAGCAGCCCTACAGGGGGCTTTCGGGATACGCAGTATTTT. This codes for CASSPTGGFRDTQYF.

At least ten counts were recorded for this clonotype. V is TRBV12-3 or TRBV12-4 and J is TRBJ2-3; D is undetermined. V lost 4 bases, J lost 5 bases, and 4 bases lay in between. The CDR3 is 11 amino acids. The DNA for the CDR3 is TGTGCCAGCAGTTACCTAGATACGCAGTATTTT. It specifies CASSYLDTQYF.

This clonotype showed up just a few times. The chain links TRBV20-1 to TRBJ1-5, with TRBD1 identical over 7 bases. Germline V gene data show CDR1 as DFQATT and CDR2 as SNEGSKA (reference sequence). The CDR3 is 13 residues long. With V trimmed by 3 bases and J by 5 bases, 4 bases remained unmatched. The CDR3 spells CSARGDRYQPQHF. CDR3 in DNA: TGCAGTGCTAGGGGGGACAGATATCAGCCCCAGCATTTT.

V and J are TRBV6-1 and TRBJ2-7, with 8 bases matching TRBD1. This CDR3 comprises 17 residues. Unmatched junction bases numbered 16, after V lost 9 bases and J lost 0 bases. Germline V gene data show CDR1 as MNHNS and CDR2 as SASEGT. As DNA, the CDR3 is TGTGCCAGACCTCCCTCCGCGGACAGGGAGTCCTCCTACGAGCAGTACTTC. Its protein is CARPPSADRESSYEQYF.

Concerning this clonotype itself: The junction departs from germline at one end; a sequencing error may be responsible. V usage is TRBV6-6 and J usage is TRBJ2-5, with D possibly being TRBD1 or TRBD2 (6 bases each). CDR1 MNHNY and CDR2 SVGAGI come from the germline V gene (reference sequence). The CDR3 loop spans 12 amino acids. The CDR3 is CASSYFPSGADF. As DNA, the CDR3 is TGTGCCAGCAGTTACTTCCCATCGGGGGCGGACTTC.

This clonotype was picked up many times. The J gene is TRBJ1-1, the V gene TRBV11-2, with D perhaps matching TRBD1 (6 bases). V lost 4 bases and J lost 5, with 14 bases in between. From germline, CDR1 is SGHAT and CDR2 FQNNGV. The CDR3 is made up of 14 amino acids. CDR3 loop: CASSSIQGRTEAFF. CDR3 sequence (DNA): TGTGCCAGCAGCTCCATCCAGGGGCGTACTGAAGCTTTCTTT. The full variable domain, with the rest looked up from reference TRBV11-2 and TRBJ1-1, is EAGVAQSPRYKIIEKRQSVAFWCNPISGHATLYWYQQILGQGPKLLIQFQNNGVVDDSQLPKDRFSAERLKGVDSTLKIQPAKLEDSAVYLCASSSIQGRTEAFFGQGTRLTVV.

Turning to this clonotype: One base away lies a much larger clone, so this may be a sequencing read error. This chain's CDR3 is CASSAPSESTDTQYF. Here the CDR3 DNA reads TGTGCCAGCAGTGCCCCTAGCGAAAGCACAGATACGCAGTATTTT. This chain connects TRBV2 to TRBJ2-3; possibly TRBD2 for D (6 bases). V was cut by 4 bases and J by 0 bases, with 11 bases left in between. This CDR3 region has 15 residues. Germline V lookup: CDR1 SNHLY, CDR2 FYNNEI. Complete variable domain (other parts from reference TRBV2 and TRBJ2-3): EPEVTQTPSHQVTQMGQEVILRCVPISNHLYFYWYRQILGQKVEFLVSFYNNEISEKSEIFDDQFSVERPDGSNFTLKIRSTKLEDSAMYFCASSAPSESTDTQYFGPGTRLTVL.

The sample holds many counts of this clonotype. V usage is TRBV29-1 and J usage is TRBJ2-1, with TRBD1 identical over 8 bases. Trimming took 5 bases from V and 4 from J; bases not matched to a gene: 10. Looked up from germline, CDR1 is SQVTM and CDR2 is ANQGSEA. This CDR3 has 15 residues. The CDR3 here is CSVSRQGTGYNEQFF. CDR3 DNA sequence: TGCAGCGTTAGCCGACAGGGGACCGGGTACAATGAGCAGTTCTTC.

This clonotype was counted many times. The V and J genes are TRBV2 and TRBJ2-5; D unclear. This CDR3 spans 14 amino acids. Germline V lookup: CDR1 SNHLY, CDR2 FYNNEI. The ends were cut back, 4 bases at V and 1 base at J, with 10 bases in the middle. The CDR3 region is CASSVDGSQETQYF. In nucleotides, the CDR3 is TGTGCCAGCAGTGTGGACGGATCCCAAGAGACCCAGTACTTC. The variable domain in full, with the rest retrieved from reference TRBV2 and TRBJ2-5, is EPEVTQTPSHQVTQMGQEVILRCVPISNHLYFYWYRQILGQKVEFLVSFYNNEISEKSEIFDDQFSVERPDGSNFTLKIRSTKLEDSAMYFCASSVDGSQETQYFGPGTRLLVL.

The genes are TRBV6-2 or TRBV6-3 and TRBJ1-6; TRBD1 matches 9 bases. The CDR3 is 15 amino acids. V trimming: 6 bases; J trimming: 7 bases; junction bases outside the gene matches: 7. Germline V lookup: CDR1 MNHEY, CDR2 SVGEGT. The CDR3 DNA reads as TGTGCCAGCAGACCACCCGGGACAGGGAATTCACCCCTCCACTTT. Protein sequence: CASRPPGTGNSPLHF.

The chain recombines TRBV14 with TRBJ1-6, with TRBD1 as a possible D gene (6 bases). Trimming removed 2 bases at V and 10 bases at J, with 15 bases between. This CDR3 comprises 15 residues. Per the germline V gene, CDR1 is SGHDN and CDR2 is FVKESK. CDR3 sequence: CASSQREGQSSPLHF. CDR3 DNA: TGTGCCAGCAGCCAAAGAGAGGGACAAAGCTCACCCCTCCACTTT.

The chain is built from TRBV7-2 and TRBJ2-5; 11 nucleotides line up with TRBD2. J lost 8 bases, V lost 3 bases, and 8 bases had no gene match. Germline V gene data show CDR1 as SGHTA and CDR2 as FQGNSA. The length of the CDR3 is 15 residues. CDR3 nucleotide sequence: TGTGCCAGCAGCTTGGGGACTAGCGGAGACGAAACCCAGTACTTC. It is translated as CASSLGTSGDETQYF.

The V call is TRBV3-1, the J call TRBJ2-1, with D tentatively TRBD2 (7 bases). CDR1 LGHDT and CDR2 YNNKEL come from the germline V gene (reference sequence). This CDR3 comprises 13 residues. Trimming left V 5 bases short and J 7 bases short, with 12 bases between. CDR3 coding DNA: TGTGCCAGCAGCTGGGGGGGGCAAAATGAGCAGTTCTTC. Its translation is CASSWGGQNEQFF.

V is TRBV27 and J is TRBJ2-5; 7 bases line up with TRBD1. The junction had 9 bases not matched to a gene; V was cut back by 3 bases and J by 5 bases. CDR3 length: 15 amino acids. CDR1 MNHEY and CDR2 SMNVEV come from the germline V gene (reference sequence). CDR3 residues: CASSLNTGTAETQYF. The CDR3 DNA reads TGTGCCAGCAGTTTGAACACAGGGACAGCCGAGACCCAGTACTTC.

This clonotype was recorded many times. The chain employs TRBV28 and TRBJ2-3, with TRBD2 identical over 7 bases. The CDR3 totals 16 residues. After removal of 8 bases from V and 3 bases from J, the junction contained 14 bases not matched to a gene. Germline CDR1 is MDHEN and CDR2 is SYDVKM. The CDR3 reads CASHMPGAGATDTQYF. CDR3 coding DNA: TGTGCCAGCCATATGCCCGGGGCGGGAGCGACAGATACGCAGTATTTT.

The J gene is TRBJ1-3, the V gene TRBV7-8; the D is unclear. V was cut by 5 bases and J by 0 bases, with 11 bases left in between. Per the germline V gene, CDR1 is SGHVS and CDR2 is FQNEAQ. The CDR3 has 15 amino acids. The CDR3 coding sequence is TGTGCCAGCAGCGTCGGACGGGACTCTGGAAACACCATATATTTT. Its translation: CASSVGRDSGNTIYF.

The chain is built from TRBV5-1 and TRBJ1-6, with TRBD1 identical over 9 bases. There are 15 residues in the CDR3. V was clipped by 5 bases and J by 7 bases; unmatched bases: 7. Germline lookup yields CDR1 SGHRS and CDR2 YFSETQ. CDR3 residues: CASRGTGPENSPLHF. Here the CDR3 DNA reads TGCGCCAGCAGAGGGACAGGGCCCGAAAATTCACCCCTCCACTTT.

This clonotype has ten or more counts. This chain connects TRBV7-8 to TRBJ2-7, with D possibly matching TRBD1 (6 bases). Between the trimmed V and J ends, which lost 5 bases and 2 bases, there was a span of 13 bases. CDR1 and CDR2 from the germline V gene are SGHVS and FQNEAQ. The CDR3 loop spans 14 amino acids. CDR3 amino acids: CASSQPRGTYEQYF. CDR3 sequence (DNA): TGTGCCAGCAGCCAGCCGAGGGGGACCTACGAGCAGTACTTC.

This clonotype appeared a few times. The J gene is TRBJ2-5, the V gene TRBV12-5, with 13 bases that match TRBD2. Germline-derived CDR1 and CDR2 are LGHNT and FRNRAP. This CDR3 is 16 amino acids long. J gave up 5 bases and V 5 bases, and 8 bases lay outside the gene matches. Written as DNA, the CDR3 is TGTGCTAGTGGTAAAGGGACTAGCGGGACGGATGAGACCCAGTACTTC. Protein: CASGKGTSGTDETQYF.